Described below is a single T cell receptor beta chain sequence and its context. Its antigen remains unknown. The CDR3 totals 15 residues. Germline V gene data show CDR1 as MNHEY and CDR2 as SVGEGT. V was trimmed by 2 bases and J by 2 bases, leaving 13 bases between them. This sample is part of a study of CD8 T cells in ankylosing spondylitis. Study-wide points: There was a TCR beta motif, made of eight highly homologous variants, that appeared characteristic of ankylosing spondylitis blood. Previous work reported some of these motif variants in the synovial fluid and blood of reactive arthritis. Disease-linked clones, CD8+, were relatively rare in peripheral blood. Significantly higher representation of disease-linked clones was reported for matched ankylosing spondylitis synovial fluid.

For TCR beta, libraries came from quantitative 5'-RACE with molecular barcodes. MiXCR, run by TCRdb on the 5' RACE reads, gives a single entry per CDR3 protein. Here the sample spans about 220,000 distinct CDR3 sequences, approximately 7.4% being singletons. The J gene is TRBJ2-7, the V gene TRBV6-2 or TRBV6-3; D ambiguous. The sequenced material came from blood, either unsorted or a sorted T cell fraction (not recorded which). This receptor was identified in a male donor with ankylosing spondylitis. For the CDR3, the DNA is TGTGCCAGCAGTTACGTACGGCAGGCCACCTACGAGCAGTACTTC. Translated: CASSYVRQATYEQYF.